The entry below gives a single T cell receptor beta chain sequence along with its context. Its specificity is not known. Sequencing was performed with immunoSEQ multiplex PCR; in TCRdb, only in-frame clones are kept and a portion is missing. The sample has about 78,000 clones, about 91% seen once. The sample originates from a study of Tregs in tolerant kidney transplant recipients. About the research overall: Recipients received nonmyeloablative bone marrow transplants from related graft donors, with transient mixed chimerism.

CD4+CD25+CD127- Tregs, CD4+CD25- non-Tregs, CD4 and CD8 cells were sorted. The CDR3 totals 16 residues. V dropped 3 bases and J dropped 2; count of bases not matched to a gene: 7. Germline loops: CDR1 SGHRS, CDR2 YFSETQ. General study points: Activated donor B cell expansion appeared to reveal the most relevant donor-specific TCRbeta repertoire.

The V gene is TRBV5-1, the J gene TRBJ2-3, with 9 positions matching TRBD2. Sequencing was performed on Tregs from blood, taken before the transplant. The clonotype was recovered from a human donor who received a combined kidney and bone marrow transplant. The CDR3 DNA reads TGCGCCAGCAGCTCCGCGACTAGCGGCCTCACAGATACGCAGTATTTT. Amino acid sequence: CASSSATSGLTDTQYF.